The 26 T cell receptor beta chains below come from one sample, sequenced in a study of CD8 T cells in ankylosing spondylitis. TCRdb re-called the 5' RACE reads through MiXCR, storing one row per CDR3 protein. This sample has 290,000 or so distinct CDR3 sequences, with less than 25% found just once. Sequencing was done on a sample of blood, either unsorted or a sorted T cell fraction (not recorded which). The receptors were gathered from a female donor with ankylosing spondylitis or in good health (not recorded which).

This clonotype was recorded at least ten times. The chain recombines TRBV7-2 with TRBJ1-1; a weak D match, TRBD1 (6 bases). CDR3 length: 14 amino acids. With 1 base removed from V and 6 bases from J, the gap between germline ends came to 12 bases. CDR1 SGHTA and CDR2 FQGNSA come from the germline V gene. CDR3 bases: TGTGCCAGCAGCTTAGGGGGACATTTGTCTGAAGCTTTCTTT. It translates to CASSLGGHLSEAFF.

CDR3 region: CASKCGRSNEQFF. The CDR3 DNA is TGTGCCAGCAAATGCGGGAGAAGCAATGAGCAGTTCTTC. This sequence joins TRBV6-1 and TRBJ2-1; 7 nucleotides line up with TRBD2. In germline, CDR1 is MNHNS, CDR2 SASEGT. Trimming at V came to 7 bases and at J to 6 bases, leaving 6 bases not matched to a gene. The CDR3 is 13 amino acids.

Many counts were recorded for this clonotype. The rearrangement joins TRBV12-3 or TRBV12-4 to TRBJ2-7; D is possibly TRBD2 (6 bases). The V gene lost 4 bases and the J gene lost 2 bases, with 18 bases spanning the gap. The CDR3 contains 16 residues. The CDR3 protein is CASSSTRPGLAYEQYF. CDR3 in DNA: TGTGCCAGCAGTTCCACCAGACCGGGACTGGCCTACGAGCAGTACTTC.

This clonotype was picked up many times. The V and J genes are TRBV12-3 or TRBV12-4 and TRBJ2-1; a possible D gene is TRBD2 (5 bases). V shed 6 bases and J shed 10 bases, with 16 bases lying between them. The length of the CDR3 is 13 residues. The CDR3: CASSLILGNEQFF. CDR3 DNA: TGTGCCAGCAGCCTCATCCTCGGGAACGAGCAGTTCTTC.

The V and J genes are TRBV4-3 and TRBJ1-2; 10 nucleotides agree with TRBD1. The CDR3 loop spans 15 amino acids. The germline gives CDR1 LGHNA, CDR2 YSLEER. After removal of 2 bases from V and 4 bases from J, the junction contained 4 bases not matched to a gene. The CDR3 protein is CASSQRQGASYGYTF. DNA of the CDR3: TGCGCCAGCAGCCAAAGACAGGGGGCTAGCTATGGCTACACCTTC.

This chain uses TRBV24-1 with TRBJ2-1, with a tentative D call TRBD2 (6 bases). The V end lost 7 bases, the J end lost 4 bases, and 7 bases lay between the germline ends. The CDR3 has 12 amino acids. CDR1 is KGHDR and CDR2 is SFDVKD in the germline V gene. In DNA form, the CDR3 reads TGTGCCACCAGGCGGGGTTACAATGAGCAGTTCTTC. Translation gives CATRRGYNEQFF.

The V call is TRBV4-2, the J call TRBJ2-6, with D uncertain. The CDR3 covers 14 residues. Looked up from germline, CDR1 is LGHNA and CDR2 is YNFKEQ. Trimming left V 3 bases short and J 2 bases short, with 5 bases between. The CDR3 is CASSQEPGANVLTF. DNA for the CDR3: TGTGCCAGCAGCCAGGAACCTGGGGCCAACGTCCTGACTTTC.

This clonotype was detected ten times or more. The chain couples TRBV29-1 to TRBJ2-1, with TRBD2 matching over 8 bases. CDR3 length equals 15 residues. With 6 bases clipped from V and 7 bases from J, the junction kept 14 bases outside the gene matches. Per the germline V gene, CDR1 is SQVTM and CDR2 is ANQGSEA. This chain's CDR3 is CSVGGAPSQVNEQFF. CDR3 bases: TGCAGCGTCGGGGGGGCGCCCTCGCAAGTAAATGAGCAGTTCTTC.

This chain uses TRBV3-1 with TRBJ2-7, with no clear D. The V gene's germline CDR1 is LGHDT and CDR2 YNNKEL (reference sequence). V lost 4 bases and J lost 4, with 14 bases in between. The CDR3 runs to 14 residues. As DNA, the CDR3 is TGTGCCAGCAGCCTCGACACGCGCAGGTACGAGCAGTACTTC. Translation gives CASSLDTRRYEQYF.

This chain's CDR3 is CASSMGLAGAETQYF. CDR3 in DNA: TGTGCCAGCAGCATGGGACTAGCGGGAGCGGAGACCCAGTACTTC. The V gene is TRBV21-1, the J gene TRBJ2-5; the D call of TRBD2 is as the table states it, not checked on the DNA. TRBV21-1 is shown as a pseudogene. The CDR3 spans 15 residues.

This clonotype was recorded once. The gene calls are TRBV24-1 and TRBJ2-1, with 8 nucleotides matching TRBD2. This CDR3 region has 16 residues. The V gene's germline CDR1 is KGHDR and CDR2 SFDVKD. V gave up 5 bases and J gave up 8 bases; unmatched junction bases: 13. The CDR3 DNA sequence: TGTGCCACCAGTGTAAGACGTCGGGAGGGCAGGGATGAGCAGTTCTTC. Encoded protein: CATSVRRREGRDEQFF.

This clonotype occurred many times. The V call is TRBV12-3 or TRBV12-4, the J call TRBJ2-3, with 7 bases that match TRBD2. V was pared by 3 bases and J by 6 bases, with 9 bases of the junction left unmatched. The CDR3 loop spans 15 amino acids. The CDR3 reads CASSFTRELYDTQYF. CDR3 sequence (DNA): TGTGCCAGCAGTTTCACGCGGGAGCTCTACGATACGCAGTATTTT.

This clonotype came up many times. V gene TRBV6-1 combines with J gene TRBJ2-7; 7 positions match TRBD2. This CDR3 contains 15 residues. Germline V CDR1 and CDR2: MNHNS, SASEGT. The J segment lost 1 base and the V segment lost 6 bases, leaving 9 bases of the junction unmatched. The CDR3 is CASRDAGDWSYEQYF. The CDR3, as DNA: TGTGCCAGCAGGGACGCGGGGGATTGGTCCTACGAGCAGTACTTC.

This clonotype was detected once. The rearrangement joins TRBV7-2 to TRBJ2-3; TRBD2 matches 9 bases. CDR3 length: 15 amino acids. From germline, CDR1 is SGHTA and CDR2 FQGNSA. V lost 2 bases to trimming and J lost 5 bases; unmatched junction nucleotides: 5. The CDR3 coding sequence is TGTGCCAGCAGCTTACAAGCGGGAGGATTAGATACGCAGTATTTT. Protein sequence: CASSLQAGGLDTQYF.

This clonotype was picked up a small number of times. The V gene is TRBV10-3, the J gene TRBJ2-2, with 7 bases lining up with TRBD2. Trimming at V came to 5 bases and at J to 4 bases, leaving 7 bases not matched to a gene. The CDR3 runs 15 residues. The germline CDR1 and CDR2 sequences are ENHRY and SYGVKD. Here the CDR3 reads CAISTDPGGTGELFF. The CDR3 bases are TGTGCCATCAGTACAGACCCGGGAGGCACCGGGGAGCTGTTTTTT.

This clonotype was seen many times. The V and J genes are TRBV20-1 and TRBJ2-1, with 8 bases that match TRBD1. The germline V gene encodes CDR1 DFQATT and CDR2 SNEGSKA (reference sequence). The V and J ends lost 4 bases and 4 bases, in that order; junction bases with no gene match: 3. This CDR3 contains 13 residues. The CDR3 here is CSATRGLYNEQFF. The CDR3, as DNA: TGCAGTGCTACCAGGGGGCTTTACAATGAGCAGTTCTTC.

This clonotype was counted only a few times. V usage is TRBV24-1 and J usage is TRBJ2-7; D not resolved. The CDR3 loop spans 11 amino acids. V was clipped by 11 bases and J by 5 bases, with 12 bases between them. Looked up from germline, CDR1 is KGHDR and CDR2 is SFDVKD. The CDR3 sequence: CAKPGWDEQYF. CDR3 coding DNA: TGTGCCAAACCCGGCTGGGACGAGCAGTACTTC.

V is TRBV5-5 and J is TRBJ1-5; D call uncertain. Germline values: CDR1 SGHKS, CDR2 YYEKEE (reference sequence). The V end lost 0 bases, the J end lost 5 bases, and 12 bases lay between the germline ends. CDR3 size: 15 residues. CDR3 DNA sequence: TGTGCCAGCAGCTTGGGTAGAGCATTCGATCAGCCCCAGCATTTT. This gives the protein CASSLGRAFDQPQHF.

This clonotype has more than one count but fewer than ten. The V and J genes are TRBV7-2 and TRBJ2-5, with D possibly being TRBD2 (5 bases). The CDR3 runs 14 residues. V shed 5 bases and J shed 5 bases, with 15 bases lying between them. Germline CDR1 and CDR2: SGHTA and FQGNSA. The CDR3 region is CASSLQWTDETQYF. The CDR3 DNA reads TGTGCCAGCAGCCTACAGTGGACTGACGAGACCCAGTACTTC.

This clonotype was observed a few times. V and J are TRBV11-1 and TRBJ2-3; 7 bases are shared with TRBD2. Germline lookup yields CDR1 SGHAT and CDR2 FQDESV (reference sequence). The trim removed 6 bases at V and 5 bases at J, leaving 14 bases unmatched. CDR3 length: 16 amino acids. CDR3 loop: CASRRGAGSTLDTQYF. The DNA of the CDR3 is TGTGCCAGCAGGAGGGGAGCGGGAAGTACCTTAGATACGCAGTATTTT. The complete variable domain, with remaining parts taken from reference TRBV11-1 and TRBJ2-3, reads EAEVAQSPRYKITEKSQAVAFWCDPISGHATLYWYRQILGQGPELLVQFQDESVVDDSQLPKDRFSAERLKGVDSTLKIQPAELGDSAMYLCASRRGAGSTLDTQYFGPGTRLTVL.

The rearrangement links TRBV27 to TRBJ1-2, with 7 bases that match TRBD1. From germline, CDR1 is MNHEY and CDR2 SMNVEV (reference sequence). The CDR3 spans 15 residues. V lost 5 bases and J lost 4; bases outside the gene matches: 10. The CDR3 bases are TGTGCCAGCAGTGTAACACGGGACAGCCCCTATGGCTACACCTTC. Protein sequence: CASSVTRDSPYGYTF.

There are many counts of this clonotype. This sequence joins TRBV28 and TRBJ2-7; D gene ambiguous. CDR1 and CDR2 (germline): MDHEN, SYDVKM. V lost 3 bases to trimming and J lost 3 bases, with 9 bases between them. The CDR3 loop spans 13 amino acids. In nucleotides, the CDR3 is TGTGCCAGCAGTTTCCGTCGCGGCTACGAGCAGTACTTC. It codes for CASSFRRGYEQYF.

The DNA of the CDR3 is TGTGCCACCAGTGACCCCTCCGGGAGGGGGGCAGATACGCAGTATTTT. This codes for CATSDPSGRGADTQYF. This chain links TRBV24-1 with TRBJ2-3, with TRBD2 identical over 8 bases. The CDR3 is 16 amino acids. CDR1 and CDR2 (germline): KGHDR, SFDVKD. V was clipped by 4 bases and J by 4 bases; unmatched bases: 9.

The genes are TRBV15 and TRBJ2-1, with D hard to call. Germline V CDR1 and CDR2: LNHNV, YYDKDF (reference sequence). V lost 0 bases and J 3 bases, leaving 9 bases between the germline ends. This CDR3 has 15 residues. The CDR3 bases are TGTGCCACCAGCAGAGAGAGGACCTACTACAATGAGCAGTTCTTC. Translation gives CATSRERTYYNEQFF.

This clonotype was seen more than once but under ten times. The chain uses TRBV12-3 or TRBV12-4 and TRBJ2-5, with 9 nucleotides matching TRBD1. J lost 4 bases, V lost 2 bases, and 5 bases had no gene match. The CDR3 contains 15 residues. Written as DNA, the CDR3 is TGTGCCAGCAGTTTACGGACAGGGGCAATAGAGACCCAGTACTTC. Translating it yields CASSLRTGAIETQYF.

The table lists this clonotype with a few counts. The rearrangement uses TRBV20-1 and TRBJ1-2; 7 bases align to TRBD1. The germline V gene encodes CDR1 DFQATT and CDR2 SNEGSKA (reference sequence). V was clipped by 2 bases and J by 5 bases; unmatched bases: 11. The CDR3 extends over 15 amino acids. The CDR3 DNA follows: TGCAGTGCTAGATGGGCAGGGGGTCCTATTTATGGCTACACCTTC. This encodes CSARWAGGPIYGYTF.